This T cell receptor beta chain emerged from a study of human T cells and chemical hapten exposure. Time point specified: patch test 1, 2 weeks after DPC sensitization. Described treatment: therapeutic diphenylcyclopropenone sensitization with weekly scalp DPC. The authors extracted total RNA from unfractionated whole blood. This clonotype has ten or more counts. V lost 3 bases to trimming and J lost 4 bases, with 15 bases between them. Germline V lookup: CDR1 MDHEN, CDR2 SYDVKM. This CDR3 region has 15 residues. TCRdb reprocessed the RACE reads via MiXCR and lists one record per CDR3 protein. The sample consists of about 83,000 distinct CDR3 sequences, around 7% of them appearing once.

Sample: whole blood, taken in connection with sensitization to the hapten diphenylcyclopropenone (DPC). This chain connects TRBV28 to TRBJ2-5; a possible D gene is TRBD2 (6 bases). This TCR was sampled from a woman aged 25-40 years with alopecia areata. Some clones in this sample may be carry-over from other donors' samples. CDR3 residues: CASSFRTTDGETQYF. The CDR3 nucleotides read TGTGCCAGCAGTTTTAGGACTACCGACGGAGAGACCCAGTACTTC.